This T cell receptor (beta chain) was recovered during a study of shared clonotypes between healthy human individuals. CD45RO negativity and positive selection for CCR7 defined naive CD8 cells, a population that excluded terminally differentiated effector memory CD45RA+ cells. Germline V gene data show CDR1 as LNHDA and CDR2 as SQIVND (reference sequence). The CDR3 runs 14 residues. V lost 3 bases, J lost 3 bases, and 12 bases lay in between. The assay used deep level. Under the authors' procedure: Filtering was not the same, since immunoSEQ gave junction-only sequences without quality scores. This table comes from immunoSEQ multiplex PCR, and its TCRdb copy is limited to in-frame clones, with some not included. V and J calls and clone size are copied from that table; D and trimming were computed from the DNA. The sample includes 2 million to 2.5 million clones, about 95% of them seen just once.

The TCR was taken from a young man in good health. Sequencing was carried out using naive CD8+ T cells sorted from blood. This chain joins TRBV19 and TRBJ2-7; D is possibly TRBD1 or TRBD2 (5 bases each). The CDR3 reads CASSIGGRGYEQYF. For the CDR3, the DNA is TGTGCCAGTAGTATTGGGGGTAGAGGCTACGAGCAGTACTTC.